The clone carrying this T cell receptor beta chain has ten or more counts. This sample was taken from a study of shared clonotypes between healthy human individuals. Sequencing used immunoSEQ multiplex PCR; TCRdb keeps in-frame clones, though not all of them. Of some 470,000 clones in the sample, about 79% were seen once. The CDR3 consists of 15 residues. CDR1 is SGHRS, CDR2 YFSETQ, per germline. The germline V and J ends were trimmed by 0 bases and 3 bases, with 13 bases remaining between them. Source material: PBMCs. The V gene is TRBV5-1, the J gene TRBJ2-7; D may match TRBD1 or TRBD2 (5 bases each). This sequence was found in a woman aged 40 to 50 in good health. Some clones in this sample may be carry-over from other donors' samples. The CDR3 region has the DNA TGCGCCAGCAGCTTGGGGGGGTCTACGAACTACGAGCAGTACTTC. It codes for CASSLGGSTNYEQYF. The whole variable domain, remainder taken from reference TRBV5-1 and TRBJ2-7, is KAGVTQTPRYLIKTRGQQVTLSCSPISGHRSVSWYQQTPGQGLQFLFEYFSETQRNKGNFPGRFSGRQFSNSRSEMNVSTLELGDSALYLCASSLGGSTNYEQYFGPGTRLTVT.